The 23 T cell receptor beta chains reported below all come from one sample, sequenced in a study of blood T cell repertoires in COVID-19 (dated by TCRdb to between 2020 and 2021). The library was built by means of the immunoSEQ multiplex PCR assay. The immuneACCESS repertoire file appears here via TCRdb, limited to in-frame rearrangements. These files lack a portion of the clones; in checked studies, under half of the deficit traces to unresolved V genes, and the cause of the others is not known. This sample lists 170,000 or so clones; around nine tenths were detected once. The top ten constitute approximately 0.5% of the sample. The sample taken for sequencing was peripheral blood. Source of these receptors: a man aged 55 to 70 with COVID-19, enrolled during active disease.

The V call is TRBV24-1, the J call TRBJ2-1, with TRBD1 matching 7 bases. V lost 4 bases, J lost 5 bases, and 7 bases stayed unmatched. CDR1 and CDR2 (germline): KGHDR, SFDVKD. The CDR3 consists of 15 residues. The CDR3 nucleotides read TGTGCCACCAGTGACGGCTGGGACAGTAACAATGAGCAGTTCTTC. It yields the protein CATSDGWDSNNEQFF.

The V and J genes are TRBV28 and TRBJ1-5; TRBD1 is a possible D gene (5 bases). Germline assignment: CDR1 MDHEN and CDR2 SYDVKM. The V gene lost 5 bases and the J gene lost 3 bases, with 8 bases spanning the gap. The length of the CDR3 is 13 residues. Here the CDR3 reads CASSQGINQPQHF. The CDR3 DNA sequence: TGTGCCAGCAGTCAGGGAATCAATCAGCCCCAGCATTTT.

The CDR3 loop is CASSSRRGFQETQYF. Here the CDR3 DNA reads TGTGCCAGCAGCTCGAGAAGGGGCTTCCAAGAGACCCAGTACTTC. This chain uses TRBV7-2 with TRBJ2-5; a possible D gene is TRBD1 (5 bases). CDR1 and CDR2 from the germline V gene are SGHTA and FQGNSA. This CDR3 is 15 amino acids long. Trimming cost V 4 bases and J 1 base, with 13 bases left between them.

This chain joins TRBV24-1 and TRBJ1-5; a weak D match, TRBD1 (6 bases). This CDR3 comprises 14 residues. With 2 bases removed from V and 9 bases from J, the gap between germline ends came to 13 bases. Germline values: CDR1 KGHDR, CDR2 SFDVKD. The CDR3 sequence: CATSDSQGPGPQHF. As DNA, the CDR3 is TGTGCCACCAGTGATTCACAGGGTCCAGGGCCCCAGCATTTT.

The V and J genes are TRBV10-3 and TRBJ1-1; 7 nucleotides agree with TRBD1. CDR3 length: 12 amino acids. V dropped 6 bases and J dropped 5; count of bases not matched to a gene: 3. Germline V gene lookup returns CDR1 ENHRY and CDR2 SYGVKD. The CDR3 DNA sequence: TGTGCCATCAGGAAACAGGGGACTGAAGCTTTCTTT. It specifies CAIRKQGTEAFF.

The rearrangement links TRBV7-3 to TRBJ1-1, with D possibly being TRBD1 (5 bases). CDR1 is SGHTA, CDR2 FQGTGA, per germline. There are 13 residues in the CDR3. V was pared by 5 bases and J by 1 base, with 8 bases between. Here the CDR3 DNA reads TGTGCCAGCAGCAAGGACACGAACACTGAAGCTTTCTTT. Encoded protein: CASSKDTNTEAFF.

The J gene is TRBJ1-1, the V gene TRBV27, with 7 bases identical to TRBD1. Unmatched junction bases numbered 5, after V lost 5 bases and J lost 5 bases. Per germline, CDR1 MNHEY and CDR2 SMNVEV (reference sequence). This CDR3 has 13 residues. CDR3 amino acids: CASSRLRGTEAFF. CDR3 in DNA: TGTGCCAGCAGTCGACTCAGGGGGACTGAAGCTTTCTTT.

The chain joins TRBV7-8 to TRBJ2-7; possible D gene TRBD1, 6 bases. The V and J ends lost 1 base and 7 bases respectively, with 20 bases between them. Per the germline V gene, CDR1 is SGHVS and CDR2 is FQNEAQ. The CDR3 is made up of 16 amino acids. CDR3 DNA sequence: TGTGCCAGCAGCTTAGAAGGGGGATCCCCTTTCTTGGAGCAGTACTTC. Translating gives CASSLEGGSPFLEQYF.

The gene calls are TRBV7-9 and TRBJ1-4; the D gene is possibly TRBD1 (6 bases). Trimming left V 5 bases short and J 0 bases short, with 10 bases between. CDR1 SEHNR and CDR2 FQNEAQ come from the germline V gene (reference sequence). The CDR3 contains 15 residues. The CDR3 DNA follows: TGTGCCAGCAGCGTAGGACAGACAACTAATGAAAAACTGTTTTTT. It encodes CASSVGQTTNEKLFF.

A remark on this clone: The junction departs from germline at one end; a sequencing error may be responsible. The CDR3 protein is CASCLAGGEQFF. CDR3 coding DNA: TGTGCCAGCTGCTTAGCGGGAGGAGAGCAGTTCTTC. V and J are TRBV7-2 and TRBJ2-1, with 10 bases aligning to TRBD2. The germline V gene has CDR1 SGHTA and CDR2 FQGNSA. This CDR3 spans 12 amino acids.

The V gene is TRBV4-3, the J gene TRBJ1-4, with a tentative D call TRBD1 (6 bases). The CDR3 covers 16 residues. CDR1 and CDR2 from the germline V gene are LGHNA and YSLEER. V was trimmed by 4 bases and J by 5 bases, leaving 17 bases between them. The chain's CDR3 is CASSRIWGTSNEKLFF. For the CDR3, the DNA is TGCGCCAGCAGCCGGATTTGGGGGACAAGCAATGAAAAACTGTTTTTT.

J is TRBJ2-5 and V is TRBV7-3, with a weak D call TRBD1 (5 bases). The CDR3 is 13 amino acids. Trimming took off 3 bases at V and 3 bases at J, with 8 bases between the two ends. The germline V gene encodes CDR1 SGHTA and CDR2 FQGTGA. DNA of the CDR3: TGTGCCAGCAGCTTCGGCAGGGAAGAGACCCAGTACTTC. Translating it yields CASSFGREETQYF.

The chain links TRBV6-2 or TRBV6-3 to TRBJ1-2; a possible D gene is TRBD1 (5 bases). The V end lost 5 bases, the J end lost 4 bases, and 11 bases lay between the germline ends. Per germline, CDR1 MNHEY and CDR2 SVGEGT. CDR3 length equals 13 residues. CDR3 protein: CASSKQEPYGYTF. The CDR3 region has the DNA TGTGCCAGCAGTAAACAGGAACCCTATGGCTACACCTTC.

The chain is built from TRBV19 and TRBJ2-3; 8 bases align to TRBD2. The CDR3 is made up of 16 amino acids. Germline loops: CDR1 LNHDA, CDR2 SQIVND (reference sequence). Trimming took 8 bases from V and 5 from J; bases not matched to a gene: 15. The CDR3 region has the DNA TGTGCCAGTCTAAACCTCGGGGGGGCCGCTGGAGATACGCAGTATTTT. Translated: CASLNLGGAAGDTQYF.

This chain uses TRBV9 with TRBJ2-1; possibly TRBD2 for D (6 bases). The germline gives CDR1 SGDLS, CDR2 YYNGEE. V lost 4 bases and J lost 7, with 21 bases in between. The CDR3 loop spans 16 amino acids. This CDR3 is CASSPSPEGRWNEQFF. CDR3 in DNA: TGTGCCAGCAGCCCATCACCGGAGGGGAGGTGGAATGAGCAGTTCTTC.

V gene TRBV24-1 combines with J gene TRBJ1-3; maybe TRBD1 (5 bases). The CDR3 runs 14 residues. Germline V gene lookup returns CDR1 KGHDR and CDR2 SFDVKD. Between the trimmed V and J ends, which lost 4 bases and 8 bases, there was a span of 14 bases. CDR3 DNA: TGTGCCACCAGTGACCCGGGGGTCGGGGACACCATATATTTT. As protein: CATSDPGVGDTIYF.

This rearrangement joins TRBV27 to TRBJ2-1, with D tentatively TRBD2 (6 bases). V was clipped by 5 bases and J by 7 bases, with 24 bases between them. This CDR3 is built from 17 residues. Germline assignment: CDR1 MNHEY and CDR2 SMNVEV (reference sequence). The CDR3 loop is CASSPFGGSLTGNEQFF. The CDR3, as DNA: TGTGCCAGCAGTCCCTTTGGGGGGAGTCTCACCGGAAATGAGCAGTTCTTC.

The chain has TRBV2 and TRBJ1-2; no reliable D call. CDR3 length: 13 amino acids. Trimming removed 7 bases from V and 0 bases from J, with 9 bases in between. CDR1 SNHLY and CDR2 FYNNEI come from the germline V gene. The chain's CDR3 is CASTQQANYGYTF. The DNA of the CDR3 is TGTGCCAGCACCCAACAAGCTAACTATGGCTACACCTTC.

This rearrangement joins TRBV28 to TRBJ1-2, with 7 bases lining up with TRBD1. The V gene end was trimmed by 5 bases and the J gene end by 4 bases; junction bases not matched to a gene: 7. This CDR3 has 14 amino acids. Germline CDR1 and CDR2: MDHEN and SYDVKM. The DNA for the CDR3 is TGTGCCAGCAGTAAGGGACAGATACTCTATGGCTACACCTTC. As protein: CASSKGQILYGYTF.

This chain uses TRBV19 with TRBJ1-3, with D uncertain. CDR3 length: 14 amino acids. CDR1 and CDR2 from the germline V gene are LNHDA and SQIVND (reference sequence). Trimming shortened V by 5 bases and J by 3 bases, and 11 bases separated the two germline ends. In DNA form, the CDR3 reads TGTGCCAGTAGTTTAAATTCAGGTGGAAACACCATATATTTT. It codes for CASSLNSGGNTIYF.

This chain links TRBV24-1 with TRBJ2-1; 11 positions agree with TRBD2. The V gene's germline CDR1 is KGHDR and CDR2 SFDVKD. The V gene end was trimmed by 6 bases and the J gene end by 4 bases; junction bases not matched to a gene: 7. The length of the CDR3 is 16 residues. The CDR3 nucleotides are TGTGCCACCAGTCGGTCCGGGACTAGCGGTTACAATGAGCAGTTCTTC. It codes for CATSRSGTSGYNEQFF.

The chain joins TRBV7-5 to TRBJ2-4; the DNA was not used to check the table's D call, TRBD1. TRBV7-5 is marked as a pseudogene. CDR3 length equals 18 residues. In nucleotides, the CDR3 is TGTGCCAGAAGCAGCCACTCGACAGGGGTTGGTGTCAAAAACATTCAGTACTTC. Residues: CARSSHSTGVGVKNIQYF.

The rearrangement joins TRBV6-5 to TRBJ2-7; TRBD1 is a possible D gene (6 bases). V lost 0 bases, J lost 4 bases, and 7 bases lay in between. The CDR3 contains 13 residues. The germline V gene has CDR1 MNHEY and CDR2 SVGAGI. The CDR3, as DNA: TGTGCCAGCAGTTACTCGACAGGTTACGAGCAGTACTTC. The encoded protein is CASSYSTGYEQYF.